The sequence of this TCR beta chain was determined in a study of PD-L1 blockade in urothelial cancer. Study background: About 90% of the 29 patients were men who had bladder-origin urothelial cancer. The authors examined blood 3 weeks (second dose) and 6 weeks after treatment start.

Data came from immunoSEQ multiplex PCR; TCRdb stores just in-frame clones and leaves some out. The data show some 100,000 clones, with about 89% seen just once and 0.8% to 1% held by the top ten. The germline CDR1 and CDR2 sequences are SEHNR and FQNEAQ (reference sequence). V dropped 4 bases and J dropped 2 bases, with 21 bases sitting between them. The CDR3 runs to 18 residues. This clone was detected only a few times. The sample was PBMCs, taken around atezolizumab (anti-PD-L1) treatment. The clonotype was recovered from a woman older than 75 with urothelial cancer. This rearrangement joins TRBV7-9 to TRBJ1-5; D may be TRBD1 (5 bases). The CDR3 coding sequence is TGTGCCAGCAGCTCGACCGACAAGGGGCTGGTGGGCAATCAGCCCCAGCATTTT. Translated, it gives CASSSTDKGLVGNQPQHF.